Given below is one T cell receptor beta chain in context. This CDR3 comprises 17 residues. Germline lookup yields CDR1 SGHTA and CDR2 FQGNSA. Trimming pared 3 bases from V and 1 base from J, leaving 17 bases between. The second PCR ran about 6 to 12 cycles with a sample-barcoded 5' primer and J-beta primers. TCRdb used MiXCR to reprocess the 5' RACE reads, holding one entry per CDR3 protein. This table holds over a million distinct CDR3 sequences, 40% to 45% found once. The sample originates from a study of blood T cells in healthy people across ages. Sequencing was carried out using blood. The sequence was collected from a woman younger than 35 in good health. The chain recombines TRBV7-2 with TRBJ2-3; D is perhaps TRBD2 (6 bases). In nucleotides, the CDR3 is TGTGCCAGCAGCTTTAGACCTCGGGAGTGGGGCACAGATACGCAGTATTTT. Its translation: CASSFRPREWGTDTQYF.